Listed below are T cell receptor beta chains from one sample, sequenced in a study of T-cell memory formation after mild COVID-19. Each CDR3 protein is one row after TCRdb ran MiXCR on the 5' RACE reads. The repertoire includes more than 110,000 distinct CDR3 sequences, more than 13% of them detected once, and around 28% sits in the top ten. The specimen was PBMCs or a T cell subset sorted from them (not recorded which). The receptors originated from an adult woman who had mild COVID-19 (a few samples of this study predate the infection). Cell type and time point are not known. The CDR3 runs from the conserved cysteine through the conserved F or W. D genes are given only for firm matches. Rows may omit the clone size; those that give it use once, few, many or a size class.

d_call	v_call	clone_size	j_call	cdr3_aa	cdr3_nt
TRBD1	TRBV9	few	TRBJ2-5	CASSTGTAQETQYF	TGTGCCAGCAGCACCGGGACAGCCCAAGAGACCCAGTACTTC
NA	TRBV21-1	few	TRBJ2-4	CASSKGRARDPILAKNIQYF	TGTGCCAGCAGCAAAGGTCGTGCCCGCGACCCAATATTAGCCAAAAACATTCAGTACTTC
NA	TRBV12-3/TRBV12-4	few	TRBJ2-5	CASSFNSRETQYF	TGTGCCAGCAGTTTTAATTCAAGGGAGACCCAGTACTTC
NA	TRBV6-2/TRBV6-3	few	TRBJ2-7	CASSPSAEQYF	TGTGCCAGCAGCCCCTCCGCAGAGCAGTACTTC
NA	TRBV6-1	NA	TRBJ2-5	CASSDRILYQETQYF	TGTGCCAGCAGTGACCGAATTTTGTACCAAGAGACCCAGTACTTC
NA	TRBV4-3	few	TRBJ2-7	CASSLTGDSEQYF	TGCGCCAGCAGCCTGACGGGAGACAGCGAGCAGTACTTC
NA	TRBV4-3	NA	TRBJ2-7	CASASGVGGTPKYEQYF	TGCGCCAGCGCTTCAGGCGTAGGCGGGACCCCCAAATACGAGCAGTACTTC
NA	TRBV18	few	TRBJ2-1	CASSDHLNGERYNEQFF	TGTGCCAGCTCTGACCACCTAAATGGGGAGAGGTACAATGAGCAGTTCTTC
NA	TRBV11-3	few	TRBJ1-1	CASSNEADGNTEAFF	TGTGCCAGCAGCAATGAGGCGGATGGGAACACTGAAGCTTTCTTT
NA	TRBV24-1	NA	TRBJ2-7	CATSEGSEQYF	TGTGCCACCAGTGAGGGAAGCGAGCAGTACTTC
TRBD1	TRBV4-2	few	TRBJ2-7	CASSPGTGGHGQYF	TGTGCCAGCAGCCCAGGGACAGGGGGCCACGGGCAGTACTTC
TRBD1	TRBV20-1	few	TRBJ1-1	CSARPGDRDTEAFF	TGCAGTGCTAGGCCGGGGGACAGGGACACTGAAGCTTTCTTT
NA	TRBV12-3/TRBV12-4	NA	TRBJ2-1	CASSFGGGGLQKEQFF	TGTGCCAGCAGTTTTGGGGGCGGGGGCCTACAAAAGGAGCAGTTCTTC
NA	TRBV11-3	NA	TRBJ2-7	CASSSPRRTETREQYF	TGTGCCAGCAGCTCGCCCAGACGGACAGAAACACGTGAGCAGTACTTC
TRBD2	TRBV7-9	few	TRBJ2-1	CASSLAGTRLF	TGTGCCAGCAGCTTAGCAGGGACTAGGTTGTTC
NA	TRBV28	NA	TRBJ2-1	CASREHEQFF	TGTGCCAGCAGGGAGCATGAGCAGTTCTTC
TRBD1	TRBV4-2	few	TRBJ2-7	CASRQNRDSTYEQYF	TGTGCCAGCAGACAGAACCGGGACAGCACCTACGAGCAGTACTTC
NA	TRBV7-9	many	TRBJ2-3	CASRPGDSLTQYF	TGTGCCAGCAGGCCCGGGGACTCTTTAACGCAGTATTTT
NA	TRBV5-1	NA	TRBJ2-7	CASSLFAEYEQYF	TGCGCCAGCAGCTTGTTCGCGGAGTACGAGCAGTACTTC
NA	TRBV12-3/TRBV12-4	once	TRBJ1-1	CASSLKVEGREGANTEAFF	TGTGCCAGCAGTTTAAAAGTTGAAGGGCGAGAGGGAGCGAACACTGAAGCTTTCTTT
TRBD2	TRBV20-1	few	TRBJ2-3	CSAREVAGHTDTQYF	TGCAGTGCTAGAGAGGTAGCGGGACACACAGATACGCAGTATTTT
TRBD1	TRBV5-1	few	TRBJ2-7	CASSLGRQGDIYEQYF	TGCGCCAGCAGCTTAGGTCGGCAGGGGGACATCTACGAGCAGTACTTC
TRBD1	TRBV5-1	NA	TRBJ2-5	CASSATQGARGETQYF	TGCGCCAGCAGCGCGACACAGGGGGCGAGGGGGGAGACCCAGTACTTC
TRBD2	TRBV12-3/TRBV12-4	NA	TRBJ2-7	CASSSPTSGSYEQYF	TGTGCCAGCAGCTCACCCACTAGCGGGAGCTACGAGCAGTACTTC